This entry lists 27 T cell receptor beta chains sequenced from one sample in a study of PD-1 blockade in classical Hodgkin lymphoma. Relapse was seen in all patients after autologous stem cell transplantation, and brentuximab vedotin exposure was variable. The protocol was immunoSEQ multiplex PCR, while the TCRdb copy is restricted to in-frame clones and leaves out a portion. The sample shows about 25,000 clones, 80% to 85% of them seen only once. This specimen consisted of peripheral blood mononuclear cells (PBMCs), obtained before the second cycle of nivolumab. The receptors stem from a human donor with classical Hodgkin lymphoma.

The chain recombines TRBV6-6 with TRBJ2-1; D unresolved. CDR1 is MNHNY, CDR2 SVGAGI, per germline (reference sequence). Trimming pared 0 bases from V and 6 bases from J, leaving 6 bases between. The CDR3 is 13 amino acids. The CDR3, as DNA: TGTGCCAGCAGTTACTCTCGATCCAATGAGCAGTTCTTC. It encodes CASSYSRSNEQFF.

This chain joins TRBV7-3 and TRBJ2-7; 12 bases fit TRBD1. The V gene's germline CDR1 is SGHTA and CDR2 FQGTGA. The CDR3 loop spans 16 amino acids. Germline trimming cut 5 bases from V and 5 bases from J; bases unmatched to any gene: 10. The DNA of the CDR3 is TGTGCCAGCAGCCCGGTACCGGGACAGGGGGCCCACGAGCAGTACTTC. Translation: CASSPVPGQGAHEQYF.

The chain is built from TRBV4-1 and TRBJ1-1; D is uncertain. Deletions cut 0 bases from V and 1 base from J, with 6 bases between. In germline, CDR1 is MGHRA, CDR2 YSYEKL. This CDR3 contains 14 residues. CDR3 region: CASSQDPGNTEAFF. The DNA of the CDR3 is TGCGCCAGCAGCCAAGATCCAGGGAACACTGAAGCTTTCTTT.

The chain uses TRBV5-1 and TRBJ1-3; TRBD1 matches 7 bases. This CDR3 spans 15 amino acids. The V gene's germline CDR1 is SGHRS and CDR2 YFSETQ. The J segment lost 0 bases and the V segment lost 5 bases, leaving 5 bases of the junction unmatched. The chain's CDR3 is CASRGQVDSGNTIYF. CDR3 coding DNA: TGCGCCAGCAGAGGACAGGTTGACTCTGGAAACACCATATATTTT.

V is TRBV30 and J is TRBJ2-7, with 12 bases identical to TRBD1. The CDR3 extends over 15 amino acids. V gave up 2 bases and J gave up 7 bases; unmatched junction bases: 9. Germline values: CDR1 GTSNPN, CDR2 SVGIG (reference sequence). The CDR3 coding sequence is TGTGCCTGGAGTCCCGTGGGACAGGGGGCCGGTGAGCAGTACTTC. Translation gives CAWSPVGQGAGEQYF.

The chain links TRBV4-1 to TRBJ2-1; no clear D. This CDR3 comprises 14 residues. The V and J ends lost 0 bases and 12 bases respectively, with 15 bases between them. Germline V lookup: CDR1 MGHRA, CDR2 YSYEKL. CDR3 loop: CASSQEATSARQFF. DNA of the CDR3: TGCGCCAGCAGCCAAGAAGCCACGTCGGCCCGGCAGTTCTTC.

This rearrangement joins TRBV5-1 to TRBJ2-5; TRBD2 might be the D (6 bases). The germline V and J ends were trimmed by 4 bases and 5 bases, with 9 bases remaining between them. The germline V gene has CDR1 SGHRS and CDR2 YFSETQ. The CDR3 consists of 12 residues. As DNA, the CDR3 is TGCGCCAGCAGCCCCCGGGGGGAGACCCAGTACTTC. Translating gives CASSPRGETQYF.

The chain carries TRBV11-2 and TRBJ1-1; D is perhaps TRBD1 (5 bases). CDR1 and CDR2 from the germline V gene are SGHAT and FQNNGV. This CDR3 has 15 amino acids. Trimming removed 4 bases from V and 6 bases from J, with 18 bases in between. CDR3 sequence: CASSSRGRAYPEAFF. The CDR3 nucleotides read TGTGCCAGCAGCTCGAGGGGACGAGCCTACCCTGAAGCTTTCTTT.

The CDR3 bases are TGTGCCTGGAGTGTACAATCCACCAATCAGCCCCAGCATTTT. Translation gives CAWSVQSTNQPQHF. The chain joins TRBV30 to TRBJ1-5; D is unresolved. Germline loops: CDR1 GTSNPN, CDR2 SVGIG (reference sequence). This CDR3 comprises 14 residues. V gave up 0 bases and J gave up 3 bases, with 9 bases separating them.

V usage is TRBV7-6 and J usage is TRBJ2-7; a possible D gene is TRBD2 (6 bases). Germline lookup yields CDR1 SGHVS and CDR2 FNYEAQ. This CDR3 spans 14 amino acids. V was shortened by 6 bases and J by 7 bases, with 19 bases between the two germline ends. The CDR3 DNA reads TGTGCCAGCAGTCTTGGGCCAATCGGGAGTGAGCAGTACTTC. Its protein product is CASSLGPIGSEQYF.

Concerning this clone itself: One end of the junction fails to match germline, which may point to a read error. V is TRBV19 and J is TRBJ2-7; D may be TRBD2 (6 bases). Germline V lookup: CDR1 LNHDA, CDR2 SQIVND (reference sequence). CDR3 length equals 15 residues. Here the CDR3 reads CASSIEEGTSHEQYF. CDR3 DNA sequence: TGTGCCAGTAGTATAGAGGAGGGAACCTCCCACGAGCAGTACTTC.

The chain couples TRBV15 to TRBJ2-2; TRBD1 might be the D (6 bases). The V gene's germline CDR1 is LNHNV and CDR2 YYDKDF (reference sequence). There are 13 residues in the CDR3. The V and J ends lost 11 bases and 6 bases respectively, with 16 bases between them. The CDR3 protein is CAALDRKSGELFF. As DNA, the CDR3 is TGTGCCGCCTTAGACAGGAAGTCCGGGGAGCTGTTTTTT.

V is TRBV5-1 and J is TRBJ2-3; perhaps D is TRBD1 or TRBD2 (5 bases each). The V and J ends lost 0 bases and 0 bases respectively, with 11 bases between them. CDR3 length: 16 amino acids. Germline V gene data show CDR1 as SGHRS and CDR2 as YFSETQ. The CDR3 loop is CASSLDRGLSTDTQYF. CDR3 nucleotides: TGCGCCAGCAGCTTGGACCGGGGCTTAAGCACAGATACGCAGTATTTT.

This clone was seen repeatedly, ten times or more. The chain has TRBV28 and TRBJ2-1; 8 bases map to TRBD1. The CDR3 runs to 15 residues. V was pared by 4 bases and J by 4 bases, with 6 bases of the junction left unmatched. CDR1 is MDHEN, CDR2 SYDVKM, per germline. CDR3: CASSSRGPLYNEQFF. The DNA of the CDR3 is TGTGCCAGCAGTTCCAGGGGGCCCCTTTACAATGAGCAGTTCTTC.

The chain joins TRBV5-8 to TRBJ1-3; unclear D gene. V lost 0 bases and J 2 bases, leaving 9 bases between the germline ends. Germline V gene lookup returns CDR1 SGHTS and CDR2 YDEGEE. This CDR3 spans 15 amino acids. The CDR3 reads CASSLVGRAGNTIYF. The CDR3 nucleotides are TGTGCCAGCAGCTTGGTAGGCCGCGCTGGAAACACCATATATTTT.

This chain uses TRBV10-3 with TRBJ1-2; D gene uncertain. Germline CDR1 and CDR2: ENHRY and SYGVKD. Between the trimmed V and J ends, which lost 0 bases and 6 bases, there was a span of 8 bases. The CDR3 contains 13 residues. CDR3 DNA sequence: TGTGCCATCAGTGAGTCCCCAAGCCATGGCTACACCTTC. It translates to CAISESPSHGYTF.

This clone was observed a handful of times. The chain recombines TRBV27 with TRBJ1-2; D is unresolved. This CDR3 is 13 amino acids long. CDR1 is MNHEY, CDR2 SMNVEV, per germline (reference sequence). V was cut by 3 bases and J by 8 bases, with 13 bases left in between. CDR3 in amino acids: CASSFGTQKGYTF. The CDR3 DNA is TGTGCCAGCAGTTTCGGCACCCAGAAAGGCTACACCTTC.

This chain joins TRBV2 and TRBJ2-2; 12 nucleotides match TRBD2. Germline-derived CDR1 and CDR2 are SNHLY and FYNNEI. The V segment lost 6 bases and the J segment 11 bases; nucleotides outside the gene matches: 10. CDR3 length: 15 amino acids. CDR3 sequence: CASSTSGGYRVELFF. The CDR3, as DNA: TGTGCCAGCAGCACTAGCGGGGGGTACAGGGTCGAGCTGTTTTTT.

The rearrangement joins TRBV5-6 to TRBJ2-7; tentative D call: TRBD2 (7 bases). The V gene lost 2 bases and the J gene lost 4 bases, with 16 bases spanning the gap. Germline CDR1 SGHDT, CDR2 YYEEEE. CDR3 length: 15 residues. In nucleotides, the CDR3 is TGTGCCAGCAGCTTCGAGGGGGGGCTAGGATACGAGCAGTACTTC. Its protein product is CASSFEGGLGYEQYF.

This clone was seen only once. This rearrangement joins TRBV29-1 to TRBJ2-7; 10 bases fit TRBD1. Germline V lookup: CDR1 SQVTM, CDR2 ANQGSEA. The CDR3 runs 13 residues. The trim removed 7 bases at V and 5 bases at J, leaving 8 bases unmatched. CDR3 in DNA: TGCAGCGCCCTCCGGGACAGGGGAGACGAGCAGTACTTC. It is translated as CSALRDRGDEQYF.

The chain's CDR3 is CASSREKNTEAFF. CDR3 sequence (DNA): TGTGCCAGCTCACGGGAAAAGAACACTGAAGCTTTCTTT. The chain is built from TRBV9 and TRBJ1-1; D not resolved. V lost 7 bases, J lost 1 base, and 11 bases lay in between. This CDR3 comprises 13 residues. CDR1 and CDR2 from the germline V gene are SGDLS and YYNGEE.

CDR3 in amino acids: CASSLIQTNTEAFF. DNA of the CDR3: TGTGCCAGCAGTTTAATTCAGACGAACACTGAAGCTTTCTTT. This sequence joins TRBV28 and TRBJ1-1; D uncertain. CDR1 is MDHEN, CDR2 SYDVKM, per germline. V lost 2 bases and J lost 1, with 8 bases in between. The CDR3 is 14 residues long.

The J gene is TRBJ2-6, the V gene TRBV30; D remains ambiguous. CDR1 GTSNPN and CDR2 SVGIG come from the germline V gene (reference sequence). The CDR3 has 13 amino acids. Trimming shortened V by 5 bases and J by 2 bases, and 7 bases separated the two germline ends. The CDR3 here is CAWALAGANVLTF. The CDR3 DNA follows: TGTGCCTGGGCCCTAGCTGGGGCCAACGTCCTGACTTTC.

This chain's CDR3 is CASSQNSGRSYEQYF. Here the CDR3 DNA reads TGTGCCAGCAGTCAAAATAGCGGGAGATCCTACGAGCAGTACTTC. This chain joins TRBV28 and TRBJ2-7; 9 nucleotides line up with TRBD2. J was trimmed by 1 base and V by 5 bases; bases with no gene match: 6. The CDR3 is made up of 15 amino acids. Germline V lookup: CDR1 MDHEN, CDR2 SYDVKM.

This chain joins TRBV19 and TRBJ2-4; 10 nucleotides match TRBD1. V gave up 9 bases and J gave up 5 bases; unmatched junction bases: 7. This CDR3 contains 14 residues. Germline assignment: CDR1 LNHDA and CDR2 SQIVND (reference sequence). The CDR3 is CASRDRGVENIQYF. DNA for the CDR3: TGTGCCAGCCGGGACAGGGGAGTGGAAAACATTCAGTACTTC. Drawing the rest from reference TRBV19 and TRBJ2-4, the complete variable domain is DGGITQSPKYLFRKEGQNVTLSCEQNLNHDAMYWYRQDPGQGLRLIYYSQIVNDFQKGDIAEGYSVSREKKESFPLTVTSAQKNPTAFYLCASRDRGVENIQYFGAGTRLSVL.

The count of this clone is one. The rearrangement uses TRBV19 and TRBJ1-5, with no clear D. The CDR3 is 14 amino acids. The germline CDR1 and CDR2 sequences are LNHDA and SQIVND (reference sequence). V was shortened by 0 bases and J by 0 bases, with 3 bases between the two germline ends. The CDR3 nucleotides read TGTGCCAGTAGTATAGACAGTAGCAATCAGCCCCAGCATTTT. It translates to CASSIDSSNQPQHF.

This clone was counted a few times. This rearrangement joins TRBV12-5 to TRBJ2-3; 10 positions match TRBD2. The trim removed 3 bases at V and 1 base at J, leaving 4 bases unmatched. Germline V CDR1 and CDR2: LGHNT, FRNRAP. The CDR3 has 16 residues. This CDR3 reads CASGFSGTSGTDTQYF. The CDR3 nucleotides read TGTGCTAGTGGTTTCTCCGGGACTAGCGGCACAGATACGCAGTATTTT.